This passage covers 14 T cell receptor beta chains from one sample sequenced in a study of T cells in Graves' hyperthyroidism and ophthalmopathy. TCR beta CDR3 regions were amplified from RNA transcripts. The HTBI primer set drove a first-round RT-PCR of the TCR CDR3. From the multiplex PCR reads, TCRdb called clonotypes with MiXCR, one entry per CDR3 protein. The top ten clones hold approximately 5.3% of a sample with under 550,000 distinct CDR3 sequences, about an eighth of them seen once. Material for sequencing was blood. The receptors shown here come from a woman between 18 and 30 years old with Graves' hyperthyroidism.

This clonotype was found many times. The chain uses TRBV27 and TRBJ1-1; no firm D call. Trimming removed 3 bases at V and 1 base at J, with 9 bases between. Germline V gene lookup returns CDR1 MNHEY and CDR2 SMNVEV (reference sequence). This CDR3 has 14 residues. CDR3 protein: CASSFDTGNTEAFF. CDR3 sequence (DNA): TGTGCCAGCAGTTTTGACACCGGGAACACTGAAGCTTTCTTT.

This clonotype was observed many times. V is TRBV3-1 and J is TRBJ2-1; TRBD2 matches at 10 bases. Trimming cost V 3 bases and J 5 bases; bases outside gene matches: 4. The CDR3 runs 15 residues. Germline values: CDR1 LGHDT, CDR2 YNNKEL (reference sequence). In nucleotides, the CDR3 is TGTGCCAGCAGCCATGGACTAGCGGACGACAATGAGCAGTTCTTC. This translates into CASSHGLADDNEQFF.

This clonotype has only a few counts. The rearrangement uses TRBV7-6 and TRBJ1-4; no firm D call. The germline V and J ends were trimmed by 1 base and 7 bases, with 10 bases remaining between them. Germline CDR1 is SGHVS and CDR2 is FNYEAQ. The length of the CDR3 is 14 residues. For the CDR3, the DNA is TGTGCCAGCAGCTTAGACCTAGGGTCTGAAAAACTGTTTTTT. This encodes CASSLDLGSEKLFF.

This clonotype was observed a handful of times. The V call is TRBV7-3, the J call TRBJ2-2; D tentatively reads TRBD1 or TRBD2 (5 bases each). In germline, CDR1 is SGHTA, CDR2 FQGTGA. The germline V and J ends were trimmed by 5 bases and 8 bases, with 12 bases remaining between them. The CDR3 covers 13 residues. In nucleotides, the CDR3 is TGTGCCAGCAGCCTCGACGGGGCGGGGGAGCTGTTTTTT. The encoded protein is CASSLDGAGELFF.

This clonotype was found many times. The rearrangement uses TRBV2 and TRBJ2-7; 7 bases are shared with TRBD2. Trimming took 6 bases from V and 1 from J; bases not matched to a gene: 12. From germline, CDR1 is SNHLY and CDR2 FYNNEI. The CDR3 contains 16 residues. The DNA for the CDR3 is TGTGCCAGCAGCGCCGTCCCTCGCGGGAGATCCTACGAGCAGTACTTC. Its translation is CASSAVPRGRSYEQYF.

The chain is built from TRBV30 and TRBJ1-2; D might be TRBD1 (6 bases). Germline values: CDR1 GTSNPN, CDR2 SVGIG (reference sequence). The CDR3 contains 13 residues. Trimming removed 5 bases from V and 6 bases from J, with 16 bases in between. CDR3 sequence reads: CAWREGWGHGYTF. The CDR3, as DNA: TGTGCCTGGCGTGAAGGGTGGGGGCATGGCTACACCTTC.

This clonotype was detected ten times or more. CDR3 DNA: TGTGCCTGGAGTGTACAGGGACTAGCGTACAATGAGCAGTTCTTC. It yields the protein CAWSVQGLAYNEQFF. The chain joins TRBV30 to TRBJ2-1, with 10 bases aligning to TRBD2. This CDR3 has 15 amino acids. Germline assignment: CDR1 GTSNPN and CDR2 SVGIG (reference sequence). The V and J ends lost 0 bases and 4 bases, in that order; junction bases with no gene match: 3.

The J gene is TRBJ2-7, the V gene TRBV19; 10 nucleotides align to TRBD2. Germline V gives CDR1 LNHDA, CDR2 SQIVND (reference sequence). V trimming: 7 bases; J trimming: 2 bases; junction bases outside the gene matches: 2. The CDR3 spans 13 residues. The CDR3 here is CASKLAGTYEQYF. The DNA of the CDR3 is TGTGCCAGTAAACTAGCGGGGACCTACGAGCAGTACTTC.

This clonotype was detected a few times. The chain combines TRBV15 with TRBJ1-5; 10 bases match TRBD1. Germline V gives CDR1 LNHNV, CDR2 YYDKDF (reference sequence). This CDR3 spans 19 amino acids. Losses at the gene ends were 0 bases for V and 2 bases for J; bases not matched to a gene: 10. The CDR3 spells CATSREWDRGGIGNQPQHF. CDR3 bases: TGTGCCACCAGCAGAGAGTGGGACAGGGGCGGGATAGGCAATCAGCCCCAGCATTTT.

Points on this clonotype: Possible read error: a much larger clone is one base away. The chain recombines TRBV28 with TRBJ2-6, with D possibly being TRBD1 (6 bases). The length of the CDR3 is 18 residues. Per the germline V gene, CDR1 is MDHEN and CDR2 is SYDVKM. V gave up 4 bases and J gave up 0 bases, with 16 bases separating them. CDR3 region: CASSSPQGMASGANVLTF. In nucleotides, the CDR3 is TGTGCCAGCAGTTCCCCGCAGGGGATGGCCTCTGGGGCCAACGTCCTGACTTTC.

V gene TRBV12-3 or TRBV12-4 combines with J gene TRBJ2-7, with TRBD2 identical over 12 bases. After removal of 5 bases from V and 1 base from J, the junction contained 6 bases not matched to a gene. CDR3 length equals 16 residues. CDR3 nucleotides: TGTGCCAGCAGTCCCGGGACTAGCGGGTATTCCTACGAGCAGTACTTC. Protein sequence: CASSPGTSGYSYEQYF.

The chain is built from TRBV9 and TRBJ2-3; D perhaps matches TRBD2 (7 bases). Germline CDR1 and CDR2: SGDLS and YYNGEE. Trimming cost V 0 bases and J 5 bases, with 19 bases left between them. This CDR3 region has 17 residues. The CDR3 nucleotides are TGTGCCAGCAGCGTAGACGGACGGGGGGCCCTCTTAGATACGCAGTATTTT. Translated, it gives CASSVDGRGALLDTQYF.

This clonotype was counted many times. The chain has TRBV29-1 and TRBJ2-5, with 10 nucleotides matching TRBD1. Trimming cost V 4 bases and J 6 bases; bases outside gene matches: 8. The length of the CDR3 is 14 residues. CDR1 SQVTM and CDR2 ANQGSEA come from the germline V gene. In DNA, the CDR3 is TGCAGCGTTGGAATCGGGACAGGGGCTCAGACCCAGTACTTC. Protein sequence: CSVGIGTGAQTQYF.

This clonotype was seen ten or more times. This chain joins TRBV20-1 and TRBJ2-7; unclear D gene. V was cut by 5 bases and J by 4 bases, with 15 bases left in between. Germline lookup yields CDR1 DFQATT and CDR2 SNEGSKA (reference sequence). The CDR3 length is 13 residues. The chain's CDR3 is CSASTGPEYEQYF. The DNA of the CDR3 is TGCAGTGCTTCCACCGGTCCGGAATACGAGCAGTACTTC.